This T cell receptor beta chain originates from a study of cytomegalovirus exposure and HLA in healthy donors. 60 Vbeta and 13 Jbeta primers were used in PCR. Clones were sequenced by immunoSEQ multiplex PCR, and TCRdb holds only the in-frame ones, with some missing. The table has some 180,000 clones, roughly 80% seen once. The V end was cut by 0 bases, the J end by 5 bases, with 9 bases between. There are 15 residues in the CDR3. The V gene's germline CDR1 is SGHRS and CDR2 YFSETQ. Sequencing was carried out using PBMCs. This sequence was found in a male donor in good health and CMV-seronegative. This chain connects TRBV5-1 to TRBJ1-6; TRBD1 is a possible D gene (5 bases). Written as DNA, the CDR3 is TGCGCCAGCAGCTTGGGGCAGGGTGATAATTCACCCCTCCACTTT. Its translation is CASSLGQGDNSPLHF.